This T cell receptor beta chain was identified in a study of Graves' ophthalmopathy and Graves' hyperthyroidism. Study background: Samples of peripheral blood were obtained at initial diagnosis, prior to treatment of any kind.

Findings and limits, study-wide: Ophthalmopathy and stable hyperthyroidism were discriminated by a 13-signature model, with over 85% sensitivity and approximately 81% specificity.

Lactation, pregnancy, uncontrolled infections and other autoimmune diseases were all grounds for excluding patients. Isolation of PBMCs was performed using roughly 10 ml of fresh peripheral blood. This clonotype has a count of ten or more. Its matching antigen is unknown. An end of the junction differs from the germline gene, which may be a read error. TCR beta CDR3 amplification used RNA transcripts. Amplification began with first-round RT-PCR using HTBI primers, then second-round multiplex PCR was performed. TCRdb re-called the multiplex PCR reads through MiXCR, storing one row per CDR3 protein. Among some 360,000 distinct CDR3 sequences listed, approximately 18% were seen once. This CDR3 spans 14 amino acids. Germline lookup yields CDR1 MDHEN and CDR2 SYDVKM.

This receptor was obtained from an adult woman with stable Graves' hyperthyroidism. The chain joins TRBV28 to TRBJ2-7, with a tentative D call TRBD1 (6 bases). Sequenced sample: peripheral blood. This chain's CDR3 is CVSVDPTRGYEQYF. Written as DNA, the CDR3 is TGTGTCAGCGTAGACCCTACCAGGGGCTACGAGCAGTACTTC. Filled out from reference TRBV28 and TRBJ2-7, the complete variable domain reads DVKVTQSSRYLVKRTGEKVFLECVQDMDHENMFWYRQDPGLGLRLIYFSYDVKMKEKGDIPEGYSVSREKKERFSLILESASTNQTSMYLCVSVDPTRGYEQYFGPGTRLTVT.